This TCR beta chain was sequenced for a study of T cell changes during pregnancy in multiple sclerosis. TCRdb keeps only in-frame clones here, not all; method: immunoSEQ multiplex PCR. The data show roughly 100,000 clones, with about 90% seen just once and 1.6% held by the top ten. Trimming removed 4 bases from V and 8 bases from J; junction bases left unmatched: 5. The CDR3 runs to 14 residues. The germline V gene has CDR1 SGHTA and CDR2 FQGTGA. The clonotype originates from a female donor with multiple sclerosis, enrolled in a pregnancy study. J is TRBJ2-1 and V is TRBV7-3, with 10 bases fitting TRBD1. The sample in question was peripheral blood, obtained before pregnancy. CDR3 amino acids: CASSWTGGRDEQFF. CDR3 in DNA: TGTGCCAGCAGCTGGACAGGGGGTAGGGATGAGCAGTTCTTC.